The clone carrying this TCR beta chain was observed a few times. Antigen unknown. This sample is drawn from a study of post-analysis software for immune sequencing data. Each TCR beta cDNA library carried unique molecular identifiers. A single record per CDR3 protein comes from TCRdb applying MiXCR to the PCR reads. The repertoire consists of around 710,000 distinct CDR3 sequences, with 40% to 55% occurring once and the leading ten covering roughly 4.9%. The length of the CDR3 is 14 residues. J was trimmed by 4 bases and V by 5 bases; bases with no gene match: 3. Notes on the study in general: When patients were compared with controls, about 5 TRBV segments were more frequent, TRBV5-6, TRBV5-1 and TRBV20-1 among them. Controls had significantly higher normalized Chao1 diversity than multiple sclerosis patients.

The chain employs TRBV12-3 or TRBV12-4 and TRBJ2-3, with 10 bases fitting TRBD2. This clonotype was obtained from a girl between 5 and 17 years old with multiple sclerosis. Sequenced sample: blood. The CDR3 sequence is CASSTSGIADTQYF. The CDR3 coding sequence is TGTGCCAGCAGTACTAGCGGGATCGCAGATACGCAGTATTTT.